This TCR beta chain stems from a study of blood T cell repertoires in COVID-19. Study summary: Cohort 3 recovery required two negative PCRs, clearance, or symptom resolution. Some COVID-19 samples were acute and others convalescent; all came from the United States, Italy and Spain. PBMCs, B-cell-depleted T cells, or T cells provided the cDNA or gDNA that made up the material.

Cohorts were assigned according to the clinical history that participants reported. Germline lookup yields CDR1 SGHVS and CDR2 FNYEAQ. V lost 1 base and J lost 8, with 14 bases in between. The CDR3 runs 15 residues. The repertoire was sequenced with immunoSEQ multiplex PCR; TCRdb's copy has only in-frame clones and lacks some. The sample includes 200,000 to 250,000 clones, around 87% of them seen just once. The receptor's source is a man under 40 in a cohort exposed to, infected with or recovered from COVID-19 (not recorded which). The V and J genes are TRBV7-6 and TRBJ1-4, with D tentatively TRBD1 (5 bases). Input material: PBMCs or T cells enriched from blood (not recorded which). The CDR3 bases are TGTGCCAGCAGCTTAGGGGGCCAGGGAGGCGAAAAACTGTTTTTT. This codes for CASSLGGQGGEKLFF.